The rows below give T cell receptor beta chains drawn from one sample of a study of CD4 and CD8 cells across lung adenocarcinoma regions. TCRdb re-called the PCR reads with MiXCR, one entry per CDR3 protein. The sample lists tens of thousands of distinct CDR3 sequences, approximately 49% occurring once. Sequencing was carried out using CD8+ T cells from the center of a lung tumor. These receptors came from a female donor with lung adenocarcinoma. The CD4 and CD8 labels of this study may be unreliable. The CDR3 runs from the conserved cysteine through the conserved F or W.

v_call: TRBV5-1
j_call: TRBJ2-5
cdr3_aa: CASSLAKLAGVRETQYF

v_call: TRBV6-1
j_call: TRBJ2-3
cdr3_aa: CASRSGRAQGTQYF

v_call: TRBV9
j_call: TRBJ2-1
cdr3_aa: CASSVEPASATYNEQFF

v_call: TRBV7-2
j_call: TRBJ1-1
cdr3_aa: CASSSSGSGLKGTEAFF

v_call: TRBV20-1
j_call: TRBJ2-1
cdr3_aa: CSASLSGRLSNEQFF

v_call: TRBV6-1
j_call: TRBJ1-4
cdr3_aa: CASKTALNEKLFF

v_call: TRBV6-5
j_call: TRBJ1-6
cdr3_aa: CASSSLGSTSYEQYF

v_call: TRBV25-1
j_call: TRBJ2-1
cdr3_aa: CASSKGGYNEQFF

v_call: TRBV20-1
j_call: TRBJ2-2
cdr3_aa: CSAHPELKNTGEQFF

v_call: TRBV6-1
j_call: TRBJ1-6
cdr3_aa: CASSEVGLSSYNSPLHF

v_call: TRBV25-1
j_call: TRBJ2-3
cdr3_aa: CASSVQGRPLEDTQYF

v_call: TRBV6-1
j_call: .
cdr3_aa: CASSVDGGVYEQYF

v_call: TRBV7-2
j_call: TRBJ2-5
cdr3_aa: CASSSDREETQYF

v_call: TRBV27
j_call: TRBJ2-3
cdr3_aa: CASSLLGRILSTDTQYF

v_call: TRBV6-5
j_call: TRBJ1-5
cdr3_aa: CASSYSSRHQPQHF

v_call: TRBV19
j_call: TRBJ2-1
cdr3_aa: CASSTGQIYNEQFF

v_call: TRBV6-6
j_call: TRBJ2-3
cdr3_aa: CASRLGGSSTDTQYF

v_call: TRBV6-5
j_call: TRBJ1-1
cdr3_aa: CASSLTGGVEAFF